This T cell receptor (beta chain) was found in a study of cytomegalovirus exposure and HLA in healthy donors. Regarding this clone: Its cognate antigen is unknown.

Profiled with immunoSEQ multiplex PCR; TCRdb holds only in-frame clones, not every one. The repertoire has 300,000 to 400,000 clones, approximately 85% of them found once; the top ten carry around 0.88%. This CDR3 spans 15 amino acids. Trimming took off 5 bases at V and 0 bases at J, with 14 bases between the two ends. Germline V gives CDR1 SGHAT, CDR2 FQNNGV. Separate from the roughly 610-subject first cohort, the 120-subject validation cohort was the one that the donors belonged to. Findings and caveats of the study: Some TCR beta chains (over 150 of them) were listed as cytomegalovirus-associated. Among TCR sequences, most were rare, though some public TCRs appeared in many donors.

Sample: PBMCs. This sequence originates from a man aged 30-40 years in good health and CMV-seronegative. This sequence joins TRBV11-2 and TRBJ2-7, with a weak D call TRBD2 (6 bases). The CDR3 DNA reads as TGTGCCAGCAGCCTCGGGGGATCGGGCTCCTACGAGCAGTACTTC. It codes for CASSLGGSGSYEQYF.